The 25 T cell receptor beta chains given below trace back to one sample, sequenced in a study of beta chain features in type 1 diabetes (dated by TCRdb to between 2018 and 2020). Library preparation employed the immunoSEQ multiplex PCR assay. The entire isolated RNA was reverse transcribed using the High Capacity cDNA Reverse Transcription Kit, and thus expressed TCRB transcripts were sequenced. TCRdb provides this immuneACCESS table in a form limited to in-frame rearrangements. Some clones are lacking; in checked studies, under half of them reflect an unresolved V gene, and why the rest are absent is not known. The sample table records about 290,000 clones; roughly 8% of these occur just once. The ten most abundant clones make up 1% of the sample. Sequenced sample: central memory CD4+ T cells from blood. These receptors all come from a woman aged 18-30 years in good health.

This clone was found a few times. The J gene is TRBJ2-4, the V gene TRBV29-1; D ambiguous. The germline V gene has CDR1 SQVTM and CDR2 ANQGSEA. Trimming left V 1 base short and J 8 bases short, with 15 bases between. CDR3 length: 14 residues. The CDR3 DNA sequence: TGCAGCGTTGAAGTGCTTAAGACGCCGGACATTCAGTACTTC. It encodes CSVEVLKTPDIQYF.

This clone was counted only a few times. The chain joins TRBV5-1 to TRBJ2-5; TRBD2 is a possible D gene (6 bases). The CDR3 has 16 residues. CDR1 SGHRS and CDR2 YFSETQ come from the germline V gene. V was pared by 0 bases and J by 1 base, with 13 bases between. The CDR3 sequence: CASSLESLGGQETQYF. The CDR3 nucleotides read TGCGCCAGCAGCTTGGAGTCTTTGGGGGGCCAAGAGACCCAGTACTTC.

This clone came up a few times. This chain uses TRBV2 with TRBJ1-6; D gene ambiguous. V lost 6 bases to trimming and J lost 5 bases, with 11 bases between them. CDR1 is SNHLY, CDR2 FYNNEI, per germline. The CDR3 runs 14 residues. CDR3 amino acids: CASSAVGDNSPLHF. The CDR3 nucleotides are TGTGCCAGCAGCGCGGTCGGAGATAATTCACCCCTCCACTTT.

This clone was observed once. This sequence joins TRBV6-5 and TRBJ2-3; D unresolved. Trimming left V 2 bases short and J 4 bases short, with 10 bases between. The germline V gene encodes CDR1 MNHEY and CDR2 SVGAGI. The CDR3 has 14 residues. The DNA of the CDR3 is TGTGCCAGCAGTTACCCGGACGCCTCAGATACGCAGTATTTT. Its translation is CASSYPDASDTQYF.

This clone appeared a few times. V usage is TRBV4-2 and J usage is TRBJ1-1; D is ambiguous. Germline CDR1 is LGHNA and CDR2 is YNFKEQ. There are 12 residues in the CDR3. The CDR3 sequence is CAAAGRGTEAFF. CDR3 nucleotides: TGTGCAGCCGCGGGCAGAGGCACTGAAGCTTTCTTT.

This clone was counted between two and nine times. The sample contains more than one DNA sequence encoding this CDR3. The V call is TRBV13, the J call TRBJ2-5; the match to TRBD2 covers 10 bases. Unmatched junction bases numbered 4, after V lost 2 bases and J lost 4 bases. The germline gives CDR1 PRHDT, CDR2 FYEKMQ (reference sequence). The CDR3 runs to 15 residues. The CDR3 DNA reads TGTGCCAGCAGCTTACGACTAGCGGGCGCAGAGACCCAGTACTTC. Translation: CASSLRLAGAETQYF.

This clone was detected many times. CDR3 DNA: TGTGCCACAAGACAGTTGAGCTCTGGAAACACCATATATTTT. This codes for CATRQLSSGNTIYF. The chain couples TRBV6-5 to TRBJ1-3; tentative D call: TRBD1 (5 bases). V lost 10 bases to trimming and J lost 0 bases, with 13 bases between them. The CDR3 runs 14 residues. CDR1 and CDR2 from the germline V gene are MNHEY and SVGAGI.

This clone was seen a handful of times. The CDR3 coding sequence is TGTGCCAGCAGTGGATTAGGGGACTATGGCTACACCTTC. Its translation is CASSGLGDYGYTF. The chain links TRBV2 to TRBJ1-2, with D maybe TRBD1 (5 bases). Germline CDR1 is SNHLY and CDR2 is FYNNEI. This CDR3 is built from 13 residues. V lost 4 bases, J lost 3 bases, and 9 bases lay in between. The whole variable domain, filled in from reference TRBV2 and TRBJ1-2, reads EPEVTQTPSHQVTQMGQEVILRCVPISNHLYFYWYRQILGQKVEFLVSFYNNEISEKSEIFDDQFSVERPDGSNFTLKIRSTKLEDSAMYFCASSGLGDYGYTFGSGTRLTVV.

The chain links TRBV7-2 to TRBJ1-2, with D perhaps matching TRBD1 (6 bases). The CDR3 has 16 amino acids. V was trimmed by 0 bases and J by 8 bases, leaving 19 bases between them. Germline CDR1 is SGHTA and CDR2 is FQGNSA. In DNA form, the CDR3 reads TGTGCCAGCAGCTTAGCGGTCGGGACACCCCCGAGCGGCTACACCTTC. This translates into CASSLAVGTPPSGYTF.

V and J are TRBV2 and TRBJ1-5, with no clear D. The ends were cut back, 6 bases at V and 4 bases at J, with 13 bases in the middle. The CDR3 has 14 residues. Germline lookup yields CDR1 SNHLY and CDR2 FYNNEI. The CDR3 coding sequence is TGTGCCAGCAGCGAAAGGACGGAAAATCAGCCCCAGCATTTT. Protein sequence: CASSERTENQPQHF.

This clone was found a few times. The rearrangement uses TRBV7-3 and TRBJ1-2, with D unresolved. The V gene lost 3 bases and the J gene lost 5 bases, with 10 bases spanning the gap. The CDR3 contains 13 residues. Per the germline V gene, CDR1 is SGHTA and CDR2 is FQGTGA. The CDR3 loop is CASSLREEYGYTF. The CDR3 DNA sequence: TGTGCCAGCAGCTTGAGAGAGGAATATGGCTACACCTTC.

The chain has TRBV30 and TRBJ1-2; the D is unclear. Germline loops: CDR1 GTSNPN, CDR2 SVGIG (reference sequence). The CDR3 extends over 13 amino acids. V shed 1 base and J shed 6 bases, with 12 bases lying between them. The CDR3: CAWSEWKVDGYTF. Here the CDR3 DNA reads TGTGCCTGGAGTGAATGGAAAGTCGATGGCTACACCTTC.

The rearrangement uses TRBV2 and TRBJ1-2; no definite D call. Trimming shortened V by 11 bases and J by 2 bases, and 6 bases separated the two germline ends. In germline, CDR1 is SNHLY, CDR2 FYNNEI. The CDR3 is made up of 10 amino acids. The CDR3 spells CAGQNYGYTF. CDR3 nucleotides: TGTGCCGGCCAGAACTATGGCTACACCTTC.

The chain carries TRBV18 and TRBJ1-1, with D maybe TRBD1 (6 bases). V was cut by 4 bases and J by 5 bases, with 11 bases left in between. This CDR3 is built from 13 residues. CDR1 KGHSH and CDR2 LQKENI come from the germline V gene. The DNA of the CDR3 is TGTGCCAGCTCACAAACAGGGAAGACTGAAGCTTTCTTT. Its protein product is CASSQTGKTEAFF.

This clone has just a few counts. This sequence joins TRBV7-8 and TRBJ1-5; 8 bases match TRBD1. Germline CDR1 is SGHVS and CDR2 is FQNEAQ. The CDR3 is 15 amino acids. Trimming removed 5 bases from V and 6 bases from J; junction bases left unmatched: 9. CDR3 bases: TGTGCCAGCAGCCCTCAGACAGGGGAGGGTCAGCCCCAGCATTTT. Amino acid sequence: CASSPQTGEGQPQHF.

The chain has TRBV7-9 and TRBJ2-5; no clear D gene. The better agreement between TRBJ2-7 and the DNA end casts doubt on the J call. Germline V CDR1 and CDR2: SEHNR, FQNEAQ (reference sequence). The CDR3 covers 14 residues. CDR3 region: CASSPIRDSYEQYF. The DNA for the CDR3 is TGTGCCAGCAGCCCCATACGCGACTCCTACGAGCAGTACTTC.

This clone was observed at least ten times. Here the CDR3 reads CSTEGYTF. Written as DNA, the CDR3 is TGCAGTACAGAGGGCTACACCTTC. The V gene is TRBV20-1, the J gene TRBJ1-2; D gene ambiguous. The length of the CDR3 is 8 residues. Per the germline V gene, CDR1 is DFQATT and CDR2 is SNEGSKA (reference sequence). Trimming left V 8 bases short and J 8 bases short, with 6 bases between.

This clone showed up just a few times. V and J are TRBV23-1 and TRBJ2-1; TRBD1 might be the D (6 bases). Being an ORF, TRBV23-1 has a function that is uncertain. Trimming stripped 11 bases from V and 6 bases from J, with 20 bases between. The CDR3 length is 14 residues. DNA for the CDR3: TGCGCCTGCCACCCCCCCAGGGGCCGCAATGAGCAGTTCTTC. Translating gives CACHPPRGRNEQFF.

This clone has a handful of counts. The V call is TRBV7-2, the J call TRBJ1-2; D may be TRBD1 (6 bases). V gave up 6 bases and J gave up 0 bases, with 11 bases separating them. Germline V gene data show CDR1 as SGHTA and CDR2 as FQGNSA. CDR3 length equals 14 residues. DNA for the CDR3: TGTGCCAGCAGAGGGGGACTTCCTAACTATGGCTACACCTTC. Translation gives CASRGGLPNYGYTF.

Here the CDR3 DNA reads TGTGCCAGTAGCAGTGACAGCAGGGTCGGCAATGAGCAGTTCTTC. It specifies CASSSDSRVGNEQFF. This chain joins TRBV19 and TRBJ2-1; D perhaps matches TRBD1 (5 bases). This CDR3 region has 15 residues. CDR1 and CDR2 from the germline V gene are LNHDA and SQIVND (reference sequence). Trimming took off 6 bases at V and 6 bases at J, with 18 bases between the two ends.

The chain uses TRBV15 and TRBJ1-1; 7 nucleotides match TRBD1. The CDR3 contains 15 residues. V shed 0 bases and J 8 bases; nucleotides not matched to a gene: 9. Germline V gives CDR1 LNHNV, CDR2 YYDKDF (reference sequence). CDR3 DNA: TGTGCCACCAGCAGAGATAACAGGGGCCTGAGGGAAGCTTTCTTT. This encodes CATSRDNRGLREAFF.

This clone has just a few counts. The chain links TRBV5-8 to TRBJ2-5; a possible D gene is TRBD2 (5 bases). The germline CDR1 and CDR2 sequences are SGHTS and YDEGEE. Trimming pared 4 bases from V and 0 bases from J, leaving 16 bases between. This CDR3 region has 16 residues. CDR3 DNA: TGTGCCAGCAGCCAAGACTATACCGGCTACCAAGAGACCCAGTACTTC. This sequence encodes CASSQDYTGYQETQYF.

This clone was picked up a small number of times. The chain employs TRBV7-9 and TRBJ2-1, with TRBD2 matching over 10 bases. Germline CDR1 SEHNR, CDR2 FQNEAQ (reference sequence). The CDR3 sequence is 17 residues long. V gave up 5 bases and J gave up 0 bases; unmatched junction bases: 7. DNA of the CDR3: TGTGCCAGCAGCCTGACTAGCGGGCGGAGCTCCTACAATGAGCAGTTCTTC. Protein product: CASSLTSGRSSYNEQFF.

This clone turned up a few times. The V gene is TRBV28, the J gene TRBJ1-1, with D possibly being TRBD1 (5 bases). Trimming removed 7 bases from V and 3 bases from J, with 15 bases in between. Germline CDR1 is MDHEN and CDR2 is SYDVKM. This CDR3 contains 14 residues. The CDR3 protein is CASIVSAGYTEAFF. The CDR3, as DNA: TGTGCCAGCATAGTTTCAGCAGGGTACACTGAAGCTTTCTTT.

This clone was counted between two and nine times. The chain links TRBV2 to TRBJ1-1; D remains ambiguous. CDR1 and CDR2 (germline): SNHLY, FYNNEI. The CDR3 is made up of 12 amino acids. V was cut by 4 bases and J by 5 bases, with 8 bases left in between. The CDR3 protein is CASSASGTEAFF. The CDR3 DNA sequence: TGTGCCAGCAGTGCGTCTGGGACTGAAGCTTTCTTT.